Below, 2 T cell receptor beta chains from the same sample are listed, as sequenced in a study of T cells in Graves' hyperthyroidism and ophthalmopathy. Amplification of TCR beta CDR3 regions was performed using RNA transcripts as template. HTBI primers were employed in a first-round RT-PCR of the TCR CDR3. One entry per CDR3 protein, called by TCRdb with MiXCR from the multiplex PCR reads. The data show a few hundred thousand distinct CDR3 sequences, 15% to 20% seen once. The sequenced material came from blood. The source is a woman between 25 and 40 years old with Graves' ophthalmopathy.

This clonotype was seen ten or more times. V usage is TRBV28 and J usage is TRBJ2-3; D might be TRBD1 (5 bases). Trimming took off 3 bases at V and 3 bases at J, with 10 bases between the two ends. CDR3 length equals 14 residues. CDR1 and CDR2 from the germline V gene are MDHEN and SYDVKM. CDR3 bases: TGTGCCAGCAGTTTTTTGCAGGGAACAGATACGCAGTATTTT. It specifies CASSFLQGTDTQYF.

This clonotype was observed a handful of times. V is TRBV7-9 and J is TRBJ2-3, with D possibly being TRBD1 (5 bases). V was clipped by 8 bases and J by 3 bases, with 15 bases between them. The length of the CDR3 is 14 residues. Germline V lookup: CDR1 SEHNR, CDR2 FQNEAQ (reference sequence). This chain's CDR3 is CASWRRTKTDTQYF. CDR3 coding DNA: TGTGCCAGCTGGAGACGGACAAAAACAGATACGCAGTATTTT.